The present entry profiles one T cell receptor beta chain with its context. Its matching antigen is unknown. Libraries were prepared by immunoSEQ multiplex PCR; TCRdb keeps only in-frame clonotypes and omits some of them. The sample has some 150,000 clones; roughly 90% are singletons. Germline trimming cut 6 bases from V and 2 bases from J; bases unmatched to any gene: 10. CDR3 length: 17 amino acids. Germline V lookup: CDR1 LNHDA, CDR2 SQIVND (reference sequence). This sample stems from a study of T cell responses to AZD1222 COVID-19 vaccine. Whole-study results and caveats: Repertoires were collected only later (after the peak T cell response had occurred).

The receptor's source is an adult who received the MenACWY meningococcal vaccine as a control. This chain links TRBV19 with TRBJ2-2; 9 positions match TRBD1. Sequenced material: peripheral blood, taken 28 days after the second dose of the MenACWY control vaccine. The CDR3 loop is CASSSFLGQGNTGELFF. As DNA, the CDR3 is TGTGCCAGTAGCTCCTTCTTGGGACAGGGCAACACCGGGGAGCTGTTTTTT.